A single sample gave rise to the 4 T cell receptor beta chains below, sequenced in a study of blood T cells in healthy people across ages. With a J-beta primer mix and a sample-barcoded 5' primer, a second PCR ran about 7 to 12 cycles. TCRdb fed the 5' RACE reads into MiXCR, producing one record per CDR3 protein. This table holds over 600,000 distinct CDR3 sequences, 46% found once. What was sequenced was blood. Receptors originate from a man at least 80 years old in good health.

Worth noting for this clonotype: A much bigger clone sits one base away, suggesting this may be a read error. The gene calls are TRBV6-2 or TRBV6-3 and TRBJ2-1; D is uncertain. The J call may be in error: the DNA end matches TRBJ2-7 better. Germline assignment: CDR1 MNHEY and CDR2 SVGEGT. CDR3 length equals 14 residues. The CDR3 reads CAPVSRSSYNEQYF. Here the CDR3 DNA reads TGTGCCCCCGTAAGCAGGAGCTCCTACAATGAGCAGTACTTC.

V and J are TRBV7-3 and TRBJ2-1; 10 bases are shared with TRBD1. J was trimmed by 5 bases and V by 4 bases; bases with no gene match: 8. CDR3 size: 16 residues. The germline V gene has CDR1 SGHTA and CDR2 FQGTGA. The CDR3 DNA reads as TGTGCCAGCAGCTCCCCGGGGACAGGGGTAAACAATGAGCAGTTCTTC. Its translation: CASSSPGTGVNNEQFF.

The chain uses TRBV5-1 and TRBJ2-5; 7 positions match TRBD2. The better agreement between TRBJ2-7 and the DNA end casts doubt on the J call. The V gene's germline CDR1 is SGHRS and CDR2 YFSETQ. This CDR3 is 15 amino acids long. CDR3 loop: CASSSPVSGRAEQYF. In DNA form, the CDR3 reads TGCGCCAGCAGCTCGCCGGTATCGGGGAGGGCCGAGCAGTACTTC.

The chain's CDR3 is CASSGAGALSTGELFF. The CDR3 bases are TGCGCCAGCAGCGGGGCGGGAGCGTTGAGCACCGGGGAGCTGTTTTTT. The chain carries TRBV5-1 and TRBJ2-2, with 7 nucleotides matching TRBD2. This CDR3 comprises 16 residues. Trimming took 4 bases from V and 4 from J; bases not matched to a gene: 10. CDR1 is SGHRS and CDR2 is YFSETQ in the germline V gene.